The next 23 T cell receptor beta chains were all read from a single sample in a study of CD8 T cells in Susac syndrome. RNA was extracted with the RNeasy kit, and a quantity of 0.5 to 1 ug was reverse transcribed using random hexamers. MiXCR, run by TCRdb on the immunoSEQ multiplex PCR reads, gives a single entry per CDR3 protein. The sample lists 170,000 or so distinct CDR3 sequences; roughly 95% were seen once. Sample: CD4+ T cells from PBMCs. These TCRs come from a human donor with Susac syndrome.

The V call is TRBV28, the J call TRBJ1-1, with D hard to call. V was cut by 2 bases and J by 1 base, with 11 bases left in between. Germline V gene data show CDR1 as MDHEN and CDR2 as SYDVKM. This CDR3 region has 15 residues. CDR3 in amino acids: CASSLNRGANTEAFF. In DNA form, the CDR3 reads TGTGCCAGCAGTTTAAATCGGGGTGCGAACACTGAAGCTTTCTTT.

The V gene is TRBV29-1, the J gene TRBJ2-3; 9 bases are a match to TRBD1. CDR3 length: 17 residues. V shed 3 bases, J shed 0 bases, and the junction held 10 bases outside the gene matches. Germline V lookup: CDR1 SQVTM, CDR2 ANQGSEA. CDR3 sequence: CSVDIGQGSASTDTQYF. CDR3 DNA: TGCAGCGTTGATATTGGACAGGGGTCTGCTAGCACAGATACGCAGTATTTT.

This clonotype has only one observation. The V and J genes are TRBV20-1 and TRBJ1-1; no clear D gene. The V and J ends lost 3 bases and 1 base respectively, with 9 bases between them. CDR3 length: 13 residues. The germline CDR1 and CDR2 sequences are DFQATT and SNEGSKA (reference sequence). The CDR3 DNA follows: TGCAGTGCTAGTAAGGAGTGGAACACTGAAGCTTTCTTT. It codes for CSASKEWNTEAFF.

The CDR3 bases are TGTGCCAGCAGCGCGACCGACAGGGGGACCCAGTACTTC. This gives the protein CASSATDRGTQYF. This chain connects TRBV9 to TRBJ2-5; 8 bases map to TRBD1. V trimming: 3 bases; J trimming: 7 bases; junction bases outside the gene matches: 5. The CDR3 has 13 residues. Germline V CDR1 and CDR2: SGDLS, YYNGEE.

This chain uses TRBV27 with TRBJ2-1; 10 positions match TRBD2. The CDR3 extends over 12 amino acids. CDR1 MNHEY and CDR2 SMNVEV come from the germline V gene (reference sequence). V shed 5 bases, J shed 15 bases, and the junction held 7 bases outside the gene matches. CDR3 loop: CASSTRTSGPFF. Here the CDR3 DNA reads TGTGCCAGCAGTACGAGGACTAGCGGACCGTTCTTC.

The gene calls are TRBV4-1 and TRBJ2-5; a possible D gene is TRBD1 (5 bases). From germline, CDR1 is MGHRA and CDR2 YSYEKL. Trimming took 1 base from V and 7 from J, leaving 7 bases between them. The CDR3 runs to 12 residues. CDR3 residues: CASSQGTGTQYF. Written as DNA, the CDR3 is TGCGCCAGCAGCCAAGGTACAGGGACCCAGTACTTC.

The rearrangement joins TRBV4-2 to TRBJ2-7; no clear D. Trimming took 0 bases from V and 0 from J, leaving 6 bases between them. CDR1 and CDR2 from the germline V gene are LGHNA and YNFKEQ. The CDR3 is made up of 14 amino acids. The CDR3 sequence is CASSQDDGSYEQYF. The CDR3 DNA reads as TGTGCCAGCAGCCAAGATGACGGCTCCTACGAGCAGTACTTC.

This chain uses TRBV7-2 with TRBJ1-1; possibly TRBD1 for D (5 bases). V lost 5 bases and J 0 bases, leaving 10 bases between the germline ends. The length of the CDR3 is 14 residues. Germline V gene data show CDR1 as SGHTA and CDR2 as FQGNSA. CDR3 loop: CASSRTSLNTEAFF. The CDR3, as DNA: TGTGCCAGCAGCAGGACAAGTCTGAACACTGAAGCTTTCTTT. Full variable domain (outside the CDR3, taken from reference TRBV7-2 and TRBJ1-1): GAGVSQSPSNKVTEKGKDVELRCDPISGHTALYWYRQSLGQGLEFLIYFQGNSAPDKSGLPSDRFSAERTGGSVSTLTIQRTQQEDSAVYLCASSRTSLNTEAFFGQGTRLTVV.

The chain carries TRBV5-1 and TRBJ2-6; unclear D gene. Germline V gene data show CDR1 as SGHRS and CDR2 as YFSETQ. The CDR3 loop spans 13 amino acids. Trimming took 5 bases from V and 2 from J, leaving 5 bases between them. The CDR3 loop reads CASRPPGANVLTF. The CDR3 DNA follows: TGCGCCAGCAGACCCCCTGGGGCCAACGTCCTGACTTTC.

J is TRBJ2-7 and V is TRBV5-5; 8 bases match TRBD2. The CDR3 runs 16 residues. V lost 3 bases and J lost 3; bases outside the gene matches: 11. Germline CDR1 reads SGHKS; CDR2 reads YYEKEE (reference sequence). The CDR3 nucleotides are TGTGCCAGCAGCTCCCTAACTAGCGGAAGGTTCTACGAGCAGTACTTC. This translates into CASSSLTSGRFYEQYF.

The chain has TRBV6-5 and TRBJ2-5, with 7 nucleotides matching TRBD1. CDR1 is MNHEY, CDR2 SVGAGI, per germline. V lost 5 bases and J lost 6; bases outside the gene matches: 3. CDR3 length equals 12 residues. CDR3 protein: CASSRQGQTQYF. The CDR3 region has the DNA TGTGCCAGCAGTAGACAGGGCCAGACCCAGTACTTC.

The chain employs TRBV5-1 and TRBJ1-1; the D is unclear. Germline V gene sequence: CDR1 SGHRS, CDR2 YFSETQ. The CDR3 sequence is 12 residues long. Deletions cut 5 bases from V and 11 bases from J, with 16 bases between. CDR3 bases: TGCGCCAGCAGTTACAGTCGGACGAAGGCTTTCTTT. Its translation is CASSYSRTKAFF.

This chain uses TRBV15 with TRBJ1-2; 7 positions match TRBD1. The CDR3 loop spans 15 amino acids. Germline V gives CDR1 LNHNV, CDR2 YYDKDF (reference sequence). With V trimmed by 0 bases and J by 10 bases, 11 bases remained unmatched. The CDR3 nucleotides read TGTGCCACCAGCAGAGACCTGCCACAGGGGCCCGACTACACCTTC. Translating it yields CATSRDLPQGPDYTF.

The chain has TRBV30 and TRBJ1-2; D remains ambiguous. Germline CDR1 and CDR2: GTSNPN and SVGIG (reference sequence). This CDR3 contains 17 residues. V was shortened by 0 bases and J by 0 bases, with 17 bases between the two germline ends. CDR3 nucleotides: TGTGCCTGGAGTGTACGGGCCCCTGGTCGAGCTAACTATGGCTACACCTTC. It codes for CAWSVRAPGRANYGYTF.

This chain joins TRBV2 and TRBJ2-5; 9 bases are a match to TRBD2. J gave up 2 bases and V 3 bases, and 4 bases lay outside the gene matches. The germline V gene encodes CDR1 SNHLY and CDR2 FYNNEI. The CDR3 runs to 15 residues. Here the CDR3 DNA reads TGTGCCAGCAGTGAGATAGCGGGAGCACAAGAGACCCAGTACTTC. Its protein is CASSEIAGAQETQYF. Filled out from reference TRBV2 and TRBJ2-5, the complete variable domain reads EPEVTQTPSHQVTQMGQEVILRCVPISNHLYFYWYRQILGQKVEFLVSFYNNEISEKSEIFDDQFSVERPDGSNFTLKIRSTKLEDSAMYFCASSEIAGAQETQYFGPGTRLLVL.

The V and J genes are TRBV4-3 and TRBJ2-1; the D is unclear. This CDR3 has 15 amino acids. Germline CDR1 and CDR2: LGHNA and YSLEER. V was clipped by 0 bases and J by 2 bases, with 8 bases between them. CDR3 loop: CASSQDHDPYNEQFF. The CDR3 DNA sequence: TGCGCCAGCAGCCAAGATCACGATCCCTACAATGAGCAGTTCTTC.

This clonotype appeared once. This CDR3 is CATSLGPAPNEKLFF. The CDR3 DNA sequence: TGTGCCACCAGCCTTGGGCCAGCGCCTAATGAAAAACTGTTTTTT. The chain employs TRBV15 and TRBJ1-4; D unclear. The CDR3 sequence is 15 residues long. Germline loops: CDR1 LNHNV, CDR2 YYDKDF (reference sequence). Trimming cost V 5 bases and J 3 bases, with 13 bases left between them.

The gene calls are TRBV5-1 and TRBJ1-1; D not resolved. Trimming took off 2 bases at V and 6 bases at J, with 14 bases between the two ends. The germline CDR1 and CDR2 sequences are SGHRS and YFSETQ. CDR3 length: 14 residues. The CDR3 nucleotides are TGCGCCAGCAGCTTTGTGTCTAGGGCACCTGAAGCTTTCTTT. It translates to CASSFVSRAPEAFF.

Regarding this clonotype: At one end, the junction sequence differs from germline, possibly due to a read error. V and J are TRBV20-1 and TRBJ1-6; 8 bases align to TRBD1. Germline lookup yields CDR1 DFQATT and CDR2 SNEGSKA (reference sequence). This CDR3 contains 15 residues. CDR3 in DNA: TGCAGTGCTAGTGGGACAGGATCCTCTAATTCACCCCTCCACTTT. Its translation: CSASGTGSSNSPLHF.

For the CDR3, the DNA is TGCAGTGCTAGAGCGGCCCACTTAAGCGGGGAGCTGTTTTTT. It specifies CSARAAHLSGELFF. This rearrangement joins TRBV20-1 to TRBJ2-2, with no clear D. Germline V CDR1 and CDR2: DFQATT, SNEGSKA (reference sequence). V lost 1 base, J lost 7 bases, and 13 bases lay in between. The CDR3 consists of 14 residues.

This rearrangement joins TRBV6-2 or TRBV6-3 to TRBJ1-2, with D unclear. Germline V gives CDR1 MNHEY, CDR2 SVGEGT. The V end was cut by 7 bases, the J end by 8 bases, with 11 bases between. The CDR3 spans 11 residues. The CDR3 loop is CASTGVVGYTF. CDR3 coding DNA: TGTGCCAGCACAGGAGTCGTCGGCTACACCTTC.

This chain links TRBV9 with TRBJ2-1; D not certain. CDR1 is SGDLS, CDR2 YYNGEE, per germline. V gave up 4 bases and J gave up 6 bases, with 5 bases separating them. The CDR3 sequence is 11 residues long. The CDR3 protein is CASSRFNEQFF. In DNA form, the CDR3 reads TGTGCCAGCAGCCGATTCAATGAGCAGTTCTTC.

The chain employs TRBV6-2 or TRBV6-3 and TRBJ2-2, with D hard to call. From germline, CDR1 is MNHEY and CDR2 SVGEGT. V dropped 0 bases and J dropped 5 bases, with 4 bases sitting between them. The CDR3 contains 13 residues. CDR3 sequence (DNA): TGTGCCAGCAGTTACTCCTTAACCGGGGAGCTGTTTTTT. Protein sequence: CASSYSLTGELFF.